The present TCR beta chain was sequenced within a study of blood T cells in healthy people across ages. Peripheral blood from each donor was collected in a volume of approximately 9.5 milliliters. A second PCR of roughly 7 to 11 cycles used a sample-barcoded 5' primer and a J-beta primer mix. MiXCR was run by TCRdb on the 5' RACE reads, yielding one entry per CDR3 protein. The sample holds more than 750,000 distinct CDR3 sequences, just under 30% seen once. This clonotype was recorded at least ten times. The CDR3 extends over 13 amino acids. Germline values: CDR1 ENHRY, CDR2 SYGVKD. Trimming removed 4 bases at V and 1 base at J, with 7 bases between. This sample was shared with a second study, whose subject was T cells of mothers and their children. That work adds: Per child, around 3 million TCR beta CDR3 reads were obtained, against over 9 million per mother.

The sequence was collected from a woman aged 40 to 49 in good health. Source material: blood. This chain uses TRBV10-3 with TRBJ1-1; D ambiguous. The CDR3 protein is CAISGEENTEAFF. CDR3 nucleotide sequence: TGTGCCATCAGTGGGGAAGAGAACACTGAAGCTTTCTTT.